This T cell receptor (beta chain) was identified in a study of regulatory T cells in long-lasting Graves disease. The time point is: persistent/refractory GD, antithyroid drugs over 5 years with positive TRAb. PBMCs provided the RNA from which the TCR library was made. CDR1 and CDR2 from the germline V gene are KGHSH and LQKENI. This CDR3 region has 15 residues. The germline V and J ends were trimmed by 1 base and 1 base, with 10 bases remaining between them. General study points: The sample size was small, and this may have reduced accuracy. Favored gene segments in persistent disease were TRBV28, TRBJ1-2 and TRBJ2-5. Peripheral blood alone, not thyroid tissue, underwent study.

This clonotype has a count of ten or more. The antigen is not known. CDR3 regions were amplified by Arm-PCR using iRepertoire HTBI primers to build TCR beta libraries. Original handling: Gene usage covered 55 to 70 TRBV and some 13 TRBJ segments. Each CDR3 protein gets one entry after TCRdb re-called the multiplex PCR reads with MiXCR. These V and J calls derive from TCRdb rather than the authors' analysis. The data contain 300,000 to 500,000 distinct CDR3 sequences, around 21% of them singletons. The chain recombines TRBV18 with TRBJ2-5; D is undetermined. This specimen was peripheral blood mononuclear cells (PBMCs), taken when the disease was refractory, from a patient treated with antithyroid drugs. This TCR was recovered from a female donor with Graves disease. The CDR3 sequence: CASSPRSRTQETQYF. In DNA form, the CDR3 reads TGTGCCAGCTCACCACGGTCCAGGACCCAAGAGACCCAGTACTTC.